The 22 T cell receptor beta chains given below trace back to one sample, sequenced in a study of shared clonotypes between healthy human individuals. Libraries were prepared by immunoSEQ multiplex PCR; TCRdb keeps only in-frame clonotypes and omits some of them. The sample yields some 2,000,000 clones, 90% to 97% seen once. The sequenced sample consisted of naive CD4+ T cells sorted from blood. This sample's subset: CD45RA+ positively selected. The receptor source for this set is a man younger than 35 in good health.

This chain uses TRBV2 with TRBJ2-4; 7 bases match TRBD1. The ends lost 0 bases at V and 1 base at J; junction bases unmatched: 9. This CDR3 has 18 residues. The germline V gene encodes CDR1 SNHLY and CDR2 FYNNEI. CDR3 sequence (DNA): TGTGCCAGCAGTGAAGCCCGGGACAGTTCTTTTGCCAAAAACATTCAGTACTTC. It specifies CASSEARDSSFAKNIQYF.

The V gene is TRBV5-6, the J gene TRBJ1-2, with unresolved D. Trimming stripped 4 bases from V and 7 bases from J, with 11 bases between. This CDR3 is 12 amino acids long. Germline CDR1 reads SGHDT; CDR2 reads YYEEEE. The DNA for the CDR3 is TGTGCCAGCAGCCGGCCGGGCTTTGGCTACACCTTC. It yields the protein CASSRPGFGYTF.

This clone has a single count. CDR3 DNA: TGTGCCAGCAGTGGACAGGGGAGAGCGGAGGGGAAATTCTACGAGCAGTACTTC. Translated: CASSGQGRAEGKFYEQYF. The chain carries TRBV27 and TRBJ2-7, with 9 bases identical to TRBD1. The V gene end was trimmed by 5 bases and the J gene end by 3 bases; junction bases not matched to a gene: 17. This CDR3 contains 18 residues. Germline CDR1 MNHEY, CDR2 SMNVEV (reference sequence).

About this clone: Other DNA sequences in the same sample also yield this CDR3. V and J are TRBV10-3 and TRBJ2-2, with D unresolved. V lost 8 bases and J 5 bases, leaving 9 bases between the germline ends. The CDR3 is 12 amino acids. Germline V lookup: CDR1 ENHRY, CDR2 SYGVKD. The CDR3 DNA reads TGTGCCATCGGCCTAGGGACCGGGGAGCTGTTTTTT. This codes for CAIGLGTGELFF.

The chain joins TRBV28 to TRBJ1-5; D uncertain. Trimming took 2 bases from V and 9 from J, leaving 11 bases between them. The germline V gene encodes CDR1 MDHEN and CDR2 SYDVKM. The CDR3 covers 13 residues. The CDR3 region has the DNA TGTGCCAGCAGTTTACCGGGTGGGAGGCCCCAGCATTTT. Amino acids: CASSLPGGRPQHF.

This chain uses TRBV10-3 with TRBJ2-2, with D perhaps being TRBD1 or TRBD2 (5 bases each). V shed 5 bases and J shed 0 bases, with 10 bases lying between them. Germline V gives CDR1 ENHRY, CDR2 SYGVKD. This CDR3 spans 15 amino acids. In nucleotides, the CDR3 is TGTGCCATCAGTCCCGGGACCTCGAACACCGGGGAGCTGTTTTTT. It encodes CAISPGTSNTGELFF.

The chain employs TRBV5-1 and TRBJ1-4; 9 nucleotides align to TRBD1. Germline V lookup: CDR1 SGHRS, CDR2 YFSETQ. V shed 0 bases, J shed 5 bases, and the junction held 5 bases outside the gene matches. The CDR3 runs 16 residues. This CDR3 is CASSLDTGGPNEKLFF. In nucleotides, the CDR3 is TGCGCCAGCAGCTTGGATACAGGGGGCCCGAATGAAAAACTGTTTTTT.

The rearrangement links TRBV5-1 to TRBJ2-5, with 9 bases identical to TRBD1. CDR1 SGHRS and CDR2 YFSETQ come from the germline V gene. The CDR3 is 14 amino acids. The junction had 4 bases not matched to a gene; V was cut back by 4 bases and J by 3 bases. The CDR3, as DNA: TGCGCCAGCAGCCCGACAGGGGGGGAAGAGACCCAGTACTTC. Translated, it gives CASSPTGGEETQYF.

The V call is TRBV5-1, the J call TRBJ2-3; TRBD2 matches at 10 bases. This CDR3 is built from 15 residues. Trimming took 4 bases from V and 3 from J; bases not matched to a gene: 5. CDR1 is SGHRS and CDR2 is YFSETQ in the germline V gene. The CDR3 DNA reads TGCGCCAGCAGCGTTACGGGACTAGCGACAGATACGCAGTATTTT. Its translation: CASSVTGLATDTQYF.

The chain recombines TRBV6-6 with TRBJ1-1; TRBD1 matches at 7 bases. The junction had 9 bases not matched to a gene; V was cut back by 7 bases and J by 1 base. Germline loops: CDR1 MNHNY, CDR2 SVGAGI (reference sequence). The CDR3 runs to 15 residues. The CDR3 sequence: CASNTPRTGNTEAFF. DNA of the CDR3: TGTGCCAGCAATACACCTCGGACAGGGAACACTGAAGCTTTCTTT.

On this clone itself: This same CDR3 is encoded by further DNA sequences in the sample. This chain joins TRBV5-1 and TRBJ1-2; 8 bases are a match to TRBD1. Germline V lookup: CDR1 SGHRS, CDR2 YFSETQ. The CDR3 contains 14 residues. V lost 0 bases and J lost 4; bases outside the gene matches: 2. The CDR3 DNA reads TGCGCCAGCAGCTTGGACAGGGGGATCTATGGCTACACCTTC. Protein sequence: CASSLDRGIYGYTF. Together with reference TRBV5-1 and TRBJ1-2, the CDR3 gives the full variable domain: KAGVTQTPRYLIKTRGQQVTLSCSPISGHRSVSWYQQTPGQGLQFLFEYFSETQRNKGNFPGRFSGRQFSNSRSEMNVSTLELGDSALYLCASSLDRGIYGYTFGSGTRLTVV.

This chain connects TRBV12-5 to TRBJ2-3; 8 bases are shared with TRBD2. The ends lost 5 bases at V and 3 bases at J; junction bases unmatched: 1. CDR1 and CDR2 from the germline V gene are LGHNT and FRNRAP. This CDR3 spans 13 amino acids. This CDR3 is CASGKRETDTQYF. The CDR3 bases are TGTGCTAGTGGTAAGCGGGAGACAGATACGCAGTATTTT.

V gene TRBV2 combines with J gene TRBJ1-5, with 7 positions matching TRBD1. The CDR3 has 15 amino acids. V lost 7 bases and J lost 0; bases outside the gene matches: 6. Germline CDR1 and CDR2: SNHLY and FYNNEI. The CDR3 protein is CASKKQGISNQPQHF. DNA for the CDR3: TGTGCCAGCAAAAAACAGGGGATTAGCAATCAGCCCCAGCATTTT.

This chain joins TRBV18 and TRBJ1-4; 7 bases align to TRBD1. There are 15 residues in the CDR3. Unmatched junction bases numbered 7, after V lost 4 bases and J lost 5 bases. Germline loops: CDR1 KGHSH, CDR2 LQKENI. The CDR3 DNA sequence: TGTGCCAGCTCACTAACGACAGGGAAGAATGAAAAACTGTTTTTT. Its translation: CASSLTTGKNEKLFF.

The chain links TRBV5-1 to TRBJ2-7; 10 bases match TRBD1. Per the germline V gene, CDR1 is SGHRS and CDR2 is YFSETQ. The CDR3 contains 15 residues. Trimming took 5 bases from V and 5 from J; bases not matched to a gene: 10. CDR3 bases: TGCGCCAGCAGGGATGGGACAGGGGTAGTTGACGAGCAGTACTTC. Protein: CASRDGTGVVDEQYF.

The gene calls are TRBV11-3 and TRBJ2-3, with 9 positions matching TRBD1. CDR3 length: 14 amino acids. Trimming took 5 bases from V and 2 from J; bases not matched to a gene: 2. Germline V gives CDR1 SGHNT, CDR2 YENEEA. CDR3 sequence: CASSRTGDTDTQYF. CDR3 coding DNA: TGTGCCAGCAGCCGGACAGGGGACACAGATACGCAGTATTTT.

J is TRBJ1-5 and V is TRBV7-8; 8 bases are a match to TRBD1. J lost 6 bases, V lost 9 bases, and 4 bases had no gene match. From germline, CDR1 is SGHVS and CDR2 FQNEAQ. The CDR3 has 12 amino acids. The CDR3 region is CASSTGGQPQHF. The DNA for the CDR3 is TGTGCCAGTTCTACAGGGGGTCAGCCCCAGCATTTT.

This rearrangement joins TRBV11-2 to TRBJ1-1; no definite D call. This CDR3 is 15 amino acids long. The V gene lost 1 base and the J gene lost 1 base, with 10 bases spanning the gap. Germline-derived CDR1 and CDR2 are SGHAT and FQNNGV. DNA for the CDR3: TGTGCCAGCAGCTTAGTACAGACACAGAACACTGAAGCTTTCTTT. Translated: CASSLVQTQNTEAFF.

The chain carries TRBV5-4 and TRBJ2-6; no clear D. The CDR3 loop spans 15 amino acids. V was trimmed by 1 base and J by 12 bases, leaving 17 bases between them. The germline CDR1 and CDR2 sequences are SGHNT and YYREEE (reference sequence). The CDR3 DNA sequence: TGTGCCAGCAGCTTGAAAACACCCGTGGTAGGCGTCCTGACTTTC. It translates to CASSLKTPVVGVLTF.

The chain has TRBV9 and TRBJ2-5; D possibly corresponds to TRBD2 (5 bases). The germline V gene has CDR1 SGDLS and CDR2 YYNGEE. The V gene lost 0 bases and the J gene lost 5 bases, with 11 bases spanning the gap. The CDR3 contains 14 residues. CDR3 sequence: CASSVGGVAETQYF. The CDR3 DNA follows: TGTGCCAGCAGCGTAGGGGGAGTCGCGGAGACCCAGTACTTC.

The chain carries TRBV10-2 and TRBJ2-2; TRBD2 might be the D (5 bases). The CDR3 has 13 residues. Trimming shortened V by 6 bases and J by 6 bases, and 11 bases separated the two germline ends. Germline values: CDR1 WSHSY, CDR2 SAAADI. The CDR3 sequence: CASSPGFSGELFF. In DNA form, the CDR3 reads TGCGCCAGCAGCCCGGGGTTCTCCGGGGAGCTGTTTTTT.

The V gene is TRBV9, the J gene TRBJ2-5; 10 bases align to TRBD1. Germline V gene lookup returns CDR1 SGDLS and CDR2 YYNGEE. Trimming removed 4 bases from V and 6 bases from J; junction bases left unmatched: 9. The CDR3 has 15 amino acids. DNA of the CDR3: TGTGCCAGCAGCCCTCGCGGACAGGGGGGGAAGACCCAGTACTTC. This translates into CASSPRGQGGKTQYF.